Below are 18 T cell receptor beta chains sequenced from a single sample in a study of T cell repertoires in cytomegalovirus infection. TCRdb independently ran MiXCR on the reads; one entry per CDR3 protein. In the table there are approximately 490,000 distinct CDR3 sequences, approximately 10% of which are singletons. What was sequenced was PBMCs. These receptors originate from a human donor in good health (CMV status not recorded). Some clones in this sample may be carry-over from other donors' samples.

Many counts were recorded for this clonotype. The genes are TRBV6-1 and TRBJ1-1; D ambiguous. CDR1 MNHNS and CDR2 SASEGT come from the germline V gene. The CDR3 covers 13 residues. Trimming shortened V by 3 bases and J by 8 bases, and 13 bases separated the two germline ends. In DNA, the CDR3 is TGTGCCAGCAGTGAGAGTCGGGGTCTCGAAGCTTTCTTT. It specifies CASSESRGLEAFF.

V and J are TRBV27 and TRBJ2-2, with 11 bases lining up with TRBD2. Trimming removed 2 bases from V and 8 bases from J; junction bases left unmatched: 10. This CDR3 contains 17 residues. In germline, CDR1 is MNHEY, CDR2 SMNVEV (reference sequence). CDR3 DNA: TGTGCCAGCAGTTTACCGACTAGCGGGGTATCAAGAGGGGAGCTGTTTTTT. Amino acid sequence: CASSLPTSGVSRGELFF.

The J gene is TRBJ2-4, the V gene TRBV5-4; D uncertain. From germline, CDR1 is SGHNT and CDR2 YYREEE (reference sequence). With 2 bases removed from V and 3 bases from J, the gap between germline ends came to 9 bases. The CDR3 spans 14 residues. CDR3 sequence reads: CASSFDKDKNIQYF. CDR3 coding DNA: TGTGCCAGCAGCTTTGACAAGGACAAAAACATTCAGTACTTC.

The chain has TRBV18 and TRBJ1-5; D is perhaps TRBD1 (5 bases). Between the trimmed V and J ends, which lost 3 bases and 2 bases, there was a span of 14 bases. Germline lookup yields CDR1 KGHSH and CDR2 LQKENI. This CDR3 is 16 amino acids long. CDR3 loop: CASSPQAGGGNQPQHF. Written as DNA, the CDR3 is TGTGCCAGCTCACCCCAGGCTGGGGGGGGCAATCAGCCCCAGCATTTT.

This clonotype turned up a few times. The gene calls are TRBV3-1 and TRBJ2-5, with a weak D call TRBD2 (6 bases). The V and J ends lost 6 bases and 3 bases respectively, with 23 bases between them. Germline loops: CDR1 LGHDT, CDR2 YNNKEL (reference sequence). This CDR3 has 17 residues. CDR3 in DNA: TGTGCCAGCAGACAGTCCCCCGGGATTAGCGGAAAAGAGACCCAGTACTTC. Protein product: CASRQSPGISGKETQYF.

The DNA for the CDR3 is TGTGCCAGCAGCGCACTAGCGCCGAGCTCCTACAATGAGCAGTTCTTC. Amino acid sequence: CASSALAPSSYNEQFF. This chain joins TRBV28 and TRBJ2-1, with TRBD2 matching over 7 bases. Germline loops: CDR1 MDHEN, CDR2 SYDVKM. Trimming at V came to 6 bases and at J to 0 bases, leaving 8 bases not matched to a gene. The CDR3 has 16 amino acids.

The chain joins TRBV5-1 to TRBJ2-2; 10 nucleotides align to TRBD1. CDR3 length: 15 amino acids. The junction had 6 bases not matched to a gene; V was cut back by 8 bases and J by 2 bases. Germline values: CDR1 SGHRS, CDR2 YFSETQ. The CDR3, as DNA: TGCGCCAGTACGAGGGACAGGGGTAACACCGGGGAGCTGTTTTTT. Its protein is CASTRDRGNTGELFF.

This clonotype was counted ten times or more. The chain links TRBV20-1 to TRBJ2-5, with 9 bases identical to TRBD2. The junction had 10 bases not matched to a gene; V was cut back by 4 bases and J by 1 base. Germline V gene lookup returns CDR1 DFQATT and CDR2 SNEGSKA (reference sequence). The CDR3 totals 16 residues. CDR3 nucleotides: TGCAGTGCTATCCCCCGCGGGGGGGGGCCCCAAGAGACCCAGTACTTC. Amino acids: CSAIPRGGGPQETQYF.

A word on this clonotype: This may stem from a read error, because a much larger clone lies one nucleotide away. This chain uses TRBV29-1 with TRBJ2-5; no firm D call. The CDR3 covers 12 residues. CDR1 is SQVTM and CDR2 is ANQGSEA in the germline V gene. Between the trimmed V and J ends, which lost 7 bases and 7 bases, there was a span of 16 bases. The CDR3 sequence: CSATIKGGTQYF. DNA for the CDR3: TGCAGCGCTACTATAAAGGGCGGGACCCAGTACTTC.

This clonotype came up a few times. The genes are TRBV19 and TRBJ2-5; D might be TRBD2 (7 bases). This CDR3 spans 16 amino acids. Trimming pared 6 bases from V and 7 bases from J, leaving 24 bases between. Germline CDR1 reads LNHDA; CDR2 reads SQIVND (reference sequence). The DNA of the CDR3 is TGTGCCAGTAGCCCAGCCCTGGGGGGGGCTGGTCGGACCCAGTACTTC. Its translation: CASSPALGGAGRTQYF. Filled out from reference TRBV19 and TRBJ2-5, the complete variable domain reads DGGITQSPKYLFRKEGQNVTLSCEQNLNHDAMYWYRQDPGQGLRLIYYSQIVNDFQKGDIAEGYSVSREKKESFPLTVTSAQKNPTAFYLCASSPALGGAGRTQYFGPGTRLLVL.

In this sample, this clonotype turned up many times. The chain recombines TRBV7-9 with TRBJ1-2, with unresolved D. The CDR3 totals 13 residues. V was clipped by 2 bases and J by 5 bases, with 9 bases between them. Germline loops: CDR1 SEHNR, CDR2 FQNEAQ (reference sequence). The CDR3 DNA sequence: TGTGCCAGCAGCTTAATCCCTGGTTATGGCTACACCTTC. Translated: CASSLIPGYGYTF. Full variable domain (missing parts from reference TRBV7-9 and TRBJ1-2): DTGVSQNPRHKITKRGQNVTFRCDPISEHNRLYWYRQTLGQGPEFLTYFQNEAQLEKSRLLSDRFSAERPKGSFSTLEIQRTEQGDSAMYLCASSLIPGYGYTFGSGTRLTVV.

This clonotype was found many times. The chain combines TRBV4-1 with TRBJ2-5; weak D call: TRBD2 (6 bases). V was clipped by 3 bases and J by 7 bases, with 18 bases between them. Germline CDR1 is MGHRA and CDR2 is YSYEKL. This CDR3 contains 15 residues. CDR3 coding DNA: TGCGCCAGCAGCCAGGAGGCTAGCGTGGGGTGGACCCAGTACTTC. Translated, it gives CASSQEASVGWTQYF.

This clonotype was observed at least ten times. V usage is TRBV5-1 and J usage is TRBJ1-5, with D maybe TRBD1 (5 bases). This CDR3 contains 13 residues. Trimming took off 5 bases at V and 4 bases at J, with 10 bases between the two ends. Germline lookup yields CDR1 SGHRS and CDR2 YFSETQ. As DNA, the CDR3 is TGCGCCAGCAGGGGGGAGCCTAATCAGCCCCAGCATTTT. Translating it yields CASRGEPNQPQHF.

At least ten counts were recorded for this clonotype. V is TRBV12-3 or TRBV12-4 and J is TRBJ1-1, with D hard to call. This CDR3 comprises 12 residues. V dropped 5 bases and J dropped 4 bases, with 8 bases sitting between them. CDR3 protein: CASSVFSTEAFF. Written as DNA, the CDR3 is TGTGCCAGCAGTGTCTTCTCCACTGAAGCTTTCTTT.

This clonotype showed up many times. The V gene is TRBV12-3 or TRBV12-4, the J gene TRBJ2-5, with TRBD2 identical over 12 bases. The V gene end was trimmed by 3 bases and the J gene end by 5 bases; junction bases not matched to a gene: 4. This CDR3 spans 15 amino acids. The CDR3 region has the DNA TGTGCCAGCAGTTTCCCTAGCGGGGGGGCGGAGACCCAGTACTTC. Encoded protein: CASSFPSGGAETQYF.

The J gene is TRBJ2-1, the V gene TRBV28, with D perhaps matching TRBD2 (5 bases). The length of the CDR3 is 15 residues. V gave up 6 bases and J gave up 6 bases, with 18 bases separating them. Germline CDR1 MDHEN, CDR2 SYDVKM. The CDR3 DNA reads TGTGCCAGCAGCCCCACTAGAGGTGGAGGCAATGAGCAGTTCTTC. Translated: CASSPTRGGGNEQFF.

V is TRBV20-1 and J is TRBJ2-3, with a weak D call TRBD2 (5 bases). Trimming stripped 6 bases from V and 5 bases from J, with 18 bases between. This CDR3 contains 14 residues. Germline assignment: CDR1 DFQATT and CDR2 SNEGSKA (reference sequence). The CDR3 nucleotides read TGCAGTGCCTTAGAGGGTCTTTCTAAAGATACGCAGTATTTT. It translates to CSALEGLSKDTQYF.

This clonotype has ten or more counts. The chain is built from TRBV20-1 and TRBJ1-2; maybe TRBD1 (5 bases). CDR1 is DFQATT, CDR2 SNEGSKA, per germline (reference sequence). This CDR3 has 11 residues. Trimming left V 7 bases short and J 2 bases short, with 8 bases between. The CDR3 nucleotides read TGCAGTGGGGCAGGGAACTATGGCTACACCTTC. Protein: CSGAGNYGYTF.